This TCR beta chain was sequenced in a study of OX40 agonist ivuxolimab in advanced cancers. Method: immunoSEQ multiplex PCR; TCRdb's copy keeps in-frame clones and lacks some. The table has around 31,000 clones, approximately 90% seen once. V shed 5 bases and J 2 bases; nucleotides not matched to a gene: 3. This CDR3 region has 15 residues. From germline, CDR1 is SGHTA and CDR2 FQGTGA. The rearrangement uses TRBV7-3 and TRBJ2-6; 7 nucleotides match TRBD1. The sequences come from CD4+ or CD8+ T cells sorted from blood, collected in a trial of the OX40 agonist ivuxolimab. The origin of this receptor is an adult with an advanced solid tumor such as melanoma, head and neck, liver or kidney cancer. CDR3 DNA sequence: TGTGCCAGCAGCCCCGACAGGGCTGGGGCCAACGTCCTGACTTTC. It specifies CASSPDRAGANVLTF. Looking up the rest from reference TRBV7-3 and TRBJ2-6 gives the full variable domain: GAGVSQTPSNKVTEKGKYVELRCDPISGHTALYWYRQSLGQGPEFLIYFQGTGAADDSGLPNDRFFAVRPEGSVSTLKIQRTERGDSAVYLCASSPDRAGANVLTFGAGSRLTVL.